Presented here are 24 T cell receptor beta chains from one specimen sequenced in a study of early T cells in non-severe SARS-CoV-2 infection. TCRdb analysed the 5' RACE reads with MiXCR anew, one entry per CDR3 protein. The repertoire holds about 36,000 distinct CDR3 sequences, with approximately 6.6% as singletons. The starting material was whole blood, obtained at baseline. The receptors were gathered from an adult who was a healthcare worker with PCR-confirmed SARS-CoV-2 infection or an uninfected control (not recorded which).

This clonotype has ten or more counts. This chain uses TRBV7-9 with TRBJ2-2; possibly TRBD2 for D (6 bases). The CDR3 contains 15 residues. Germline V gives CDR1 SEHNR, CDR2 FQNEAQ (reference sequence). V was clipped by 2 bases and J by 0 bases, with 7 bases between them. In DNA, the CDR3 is TGTGCCAGCAGCTTACCGGGGGCGAACACCGGGGAGCTGTTTTTT. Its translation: CASSLPGANTGELFF.

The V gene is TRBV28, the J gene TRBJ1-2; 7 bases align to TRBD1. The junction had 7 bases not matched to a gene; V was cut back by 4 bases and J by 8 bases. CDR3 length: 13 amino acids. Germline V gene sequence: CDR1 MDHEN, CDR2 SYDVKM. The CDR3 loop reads CASSSGGGGGYTF. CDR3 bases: TGTGCCAGCAGTTCTGGCGGAGGGGGCGGCTACACCTTC.

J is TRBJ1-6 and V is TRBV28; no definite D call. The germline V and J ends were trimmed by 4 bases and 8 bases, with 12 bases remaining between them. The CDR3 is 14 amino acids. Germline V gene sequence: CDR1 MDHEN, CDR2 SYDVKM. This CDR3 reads CASSSSLWYSPLHF. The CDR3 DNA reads TGTGCCAGCAGTTCCAGCCTCTGGTATTCACCCCTCCACTTT.

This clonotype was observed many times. Here the CDR3 reads CASSRGLSYQETQYF. CDR3 bases: TGTGCCAGCAGCAGGGGGCTATCGTACCAAGAGACCCAGTACTTC. The V gene is TRBV28, the J gene TRBJ2-5; 8 bases line up with TRBD1. Looked up from germline, CDR1 is MDHEN and CDR2 is SYDVKM. The CDR3 covers 15 residues. V dropped 6 bases and J dropped 0; count of bases not matched to a gene: 6.

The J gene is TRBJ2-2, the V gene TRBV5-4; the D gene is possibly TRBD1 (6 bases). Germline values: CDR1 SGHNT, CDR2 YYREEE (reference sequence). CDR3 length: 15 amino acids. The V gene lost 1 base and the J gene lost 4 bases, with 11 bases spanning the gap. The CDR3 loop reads CASSLRTAFTGELFF. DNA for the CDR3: TGTGCCAGCAGCTTGCGGACAGCCTTCACCGGGGAGCTGTTTTTT.

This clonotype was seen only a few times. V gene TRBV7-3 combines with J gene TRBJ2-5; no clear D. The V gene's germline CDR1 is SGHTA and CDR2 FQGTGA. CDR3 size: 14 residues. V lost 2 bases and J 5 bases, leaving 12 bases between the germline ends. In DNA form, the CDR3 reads TGTGCCAGCAGCTTAGACCGTTATGGTGAGACCCAGTACTTC. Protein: CASSLDRYGETQYF.

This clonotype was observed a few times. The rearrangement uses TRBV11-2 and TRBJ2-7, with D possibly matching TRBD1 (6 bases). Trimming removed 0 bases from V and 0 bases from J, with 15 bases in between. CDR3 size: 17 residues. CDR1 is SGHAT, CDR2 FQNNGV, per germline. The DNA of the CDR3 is TGTGCCAGCAGCTTAGATAGCCGGACAGAGAGCTCCTACGAGCAGTACTTC. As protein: CASSLDSRTESSYEQYF.

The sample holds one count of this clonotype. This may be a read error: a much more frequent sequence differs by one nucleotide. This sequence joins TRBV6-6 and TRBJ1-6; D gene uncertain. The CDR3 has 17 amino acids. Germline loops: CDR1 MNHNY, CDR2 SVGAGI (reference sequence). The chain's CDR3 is CASSYSHRASYNSTLHF. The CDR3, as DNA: TGTGCCAGCAGTTACTCCCACCGGGCCTCATATAATTCAACCCTCCACTTT.

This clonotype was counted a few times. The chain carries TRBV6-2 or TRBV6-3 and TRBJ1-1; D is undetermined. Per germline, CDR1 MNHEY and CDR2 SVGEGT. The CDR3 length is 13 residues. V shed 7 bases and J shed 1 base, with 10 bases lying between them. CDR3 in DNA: TGTGCCAGCATTTTCCAGGCGAACACTGAAGCTTTCTTT. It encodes CASIFQANTEAFF.

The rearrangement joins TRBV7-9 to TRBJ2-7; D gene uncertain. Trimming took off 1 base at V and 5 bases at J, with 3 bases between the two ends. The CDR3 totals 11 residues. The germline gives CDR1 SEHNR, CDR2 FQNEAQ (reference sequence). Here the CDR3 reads CASSLGDEQYF. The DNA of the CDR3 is TGTGCCAGCAGCTTAGGAGACGAGCAGTACTTC.

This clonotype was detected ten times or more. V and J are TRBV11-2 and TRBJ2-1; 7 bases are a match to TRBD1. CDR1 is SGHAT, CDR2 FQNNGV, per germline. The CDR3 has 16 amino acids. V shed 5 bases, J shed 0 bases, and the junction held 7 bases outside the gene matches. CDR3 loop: CASSPEGQISYNEQFF. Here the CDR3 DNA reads TGTGCCAGCAGCCCTGAGGGACAGATCTCCTACAATGAGCAGTTCTTC.

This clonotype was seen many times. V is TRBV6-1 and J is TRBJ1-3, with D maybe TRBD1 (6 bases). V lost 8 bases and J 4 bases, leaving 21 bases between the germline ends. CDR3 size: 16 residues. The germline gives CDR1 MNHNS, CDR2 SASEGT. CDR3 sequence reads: CASAGGGIMSGNTIYF. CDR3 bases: TGTGCCAGCGCCGGAGGGGGTATTATGAGCGGAAACACCATATATTTT.

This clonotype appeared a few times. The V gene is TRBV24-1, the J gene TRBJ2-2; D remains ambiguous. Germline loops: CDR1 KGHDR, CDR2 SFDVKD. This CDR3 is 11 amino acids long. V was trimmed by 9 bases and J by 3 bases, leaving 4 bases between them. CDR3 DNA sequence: TGTGCCACCGCTTACACCGGGGAGCTGTTTTTT. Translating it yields CATAYTGELFF.

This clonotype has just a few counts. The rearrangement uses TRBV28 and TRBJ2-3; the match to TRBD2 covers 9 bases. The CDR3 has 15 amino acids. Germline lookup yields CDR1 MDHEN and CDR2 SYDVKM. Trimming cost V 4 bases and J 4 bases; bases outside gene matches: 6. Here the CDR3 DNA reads TGTGCCAGCAGTTCCATAGCGGGAGTTGCAGATACGCAGTATTTT. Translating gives CASSSIAGVADTQYF.

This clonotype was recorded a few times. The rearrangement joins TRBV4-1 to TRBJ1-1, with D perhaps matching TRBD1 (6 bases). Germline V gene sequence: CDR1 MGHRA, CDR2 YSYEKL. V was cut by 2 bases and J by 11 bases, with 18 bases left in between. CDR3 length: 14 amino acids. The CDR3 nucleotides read TGCGCCAGCAGCCAATTCGACGGGGGCGGTTGGGCTTTCTTT. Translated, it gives CASSQFDGGGWAFF.

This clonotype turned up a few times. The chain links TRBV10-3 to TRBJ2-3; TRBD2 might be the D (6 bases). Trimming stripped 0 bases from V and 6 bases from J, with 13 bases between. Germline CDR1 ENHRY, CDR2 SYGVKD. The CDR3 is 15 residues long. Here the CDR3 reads CAISESSSGGDTQYF. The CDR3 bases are TGTGCCATCAGTGAGTCGAGTAGTGGAGGGGATACGCAGTATTTT.

The CDR3 here is CASSQVGGAGADNEQFF. CDR3 in DNA: TGTGCCAGCAGCCAAGTCGGTGGGGCGGGAGCGGACAATGAGCAGTTCTTC. This chain connects TRBV14 to TRBJ2-1, with 7 bases lining up with TRBD2. Looked up from germline, CDR1 is SGHDN and CDR2 is FVKESK. With 1 base clipped from V and 5 bases from J, the junction kept 11 bases outside the gene matches. The CDR3 covers 17 residues.

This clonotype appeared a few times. The CDR3 nucleotides read TGTGCCAGCAGCACCTTGAAAGCTAAGGGGAACACTGAAGCTTTCTTT. Its protein is CASSTLKAKGNTEAFF. The chain carries TRBV3-1 and TRBJ1-1; no clear D. CDR1 and CDR2 (germline): LGHDT, YNNKEL (reference sequence). Trimming shortened V by 5 bases and J by 1 base, and 17 bases separated the two germline ends. The CDR3 covers 16 residues.

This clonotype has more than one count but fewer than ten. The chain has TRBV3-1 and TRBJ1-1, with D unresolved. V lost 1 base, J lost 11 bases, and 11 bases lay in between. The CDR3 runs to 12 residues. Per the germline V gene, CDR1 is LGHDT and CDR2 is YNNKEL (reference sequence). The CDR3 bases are TGTGCCAGCAGCCAAGGAGGGATAGGGGCTTTCTTT. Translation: CASSQGGIGAFF.

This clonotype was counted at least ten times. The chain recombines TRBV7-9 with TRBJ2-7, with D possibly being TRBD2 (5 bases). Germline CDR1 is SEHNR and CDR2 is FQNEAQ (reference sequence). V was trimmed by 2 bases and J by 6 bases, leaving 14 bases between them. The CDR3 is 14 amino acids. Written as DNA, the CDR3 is TGTGCCAGCAGCTTAAGCAGGCGGGCCATCGAGCAGTACTTC. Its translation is CASSLSRRAIEQYF.

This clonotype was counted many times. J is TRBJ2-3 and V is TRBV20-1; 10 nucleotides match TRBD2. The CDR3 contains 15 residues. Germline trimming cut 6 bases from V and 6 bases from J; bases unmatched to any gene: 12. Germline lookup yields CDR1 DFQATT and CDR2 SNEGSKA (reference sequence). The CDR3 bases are TGCAGTGCGCCCAACCAGCGGGAGGGCCTGGATACGCAGTATTTT. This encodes CSAPNQREGLDTQYF.

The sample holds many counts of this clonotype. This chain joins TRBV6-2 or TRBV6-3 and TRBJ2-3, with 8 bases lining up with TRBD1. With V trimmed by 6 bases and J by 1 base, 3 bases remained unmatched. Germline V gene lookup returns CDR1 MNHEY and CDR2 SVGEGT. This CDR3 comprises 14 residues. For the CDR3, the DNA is TGTGCCAGCAGGACGGGACAGGGCACAGATACGCAGTATTTT. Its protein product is CASRTGQGTDTQYF.

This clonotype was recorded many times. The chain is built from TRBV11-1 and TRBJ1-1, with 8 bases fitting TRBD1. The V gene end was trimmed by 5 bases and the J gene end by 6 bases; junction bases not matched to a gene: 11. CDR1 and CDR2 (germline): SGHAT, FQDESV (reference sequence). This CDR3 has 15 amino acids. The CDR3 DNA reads TGTGCCAGCAGCCCAGCGGACAGGGATCTAGCTGAAGCTTTCTTT. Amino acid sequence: CASSPADRDLAEAFF. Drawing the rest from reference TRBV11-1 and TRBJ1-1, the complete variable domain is EAEVAQSPRYKITEKSQAVAFWCDPISGHATLYWYRQILGQGPELLVQFQDESVVDDSQLPKDRFSAERLKGVDSTLKIQPAELGDSAMYLCASSPADRDLAEAFFGQGTRLTVV.

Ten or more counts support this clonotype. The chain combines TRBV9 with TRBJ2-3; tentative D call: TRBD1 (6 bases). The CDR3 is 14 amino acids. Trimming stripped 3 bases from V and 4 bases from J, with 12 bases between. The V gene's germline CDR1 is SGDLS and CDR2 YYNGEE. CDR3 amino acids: CASSGTGLSDTQYF. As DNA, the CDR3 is TGTGCCAGCAGCGGTACAGGGCTATCAGATACGCAGTATTTT.